Listed below are T cell receptor beta chains from one sample, sequenced in a study of cytotoxic CD8 clonotypes in ibrutinib-treated CLL. Only in-frame clones appear in the TCRdb table, and some are missing; sequencing was by immunoSEQ multiplex PCR. The sample records 150,000 or so clones, about 80% being singletons. The material sequenced was PBMCs, taken after 12 months of ibrutinib treatment. These receptors all stem from a human donor with chronic lymphocytic leukemia. Each CDR3 is given with its conserved first and last residue. D genes are given only for firm matches. Expanded clones get a size class; other rows say once, few or many, or leave the size out.

j_call d_call clone_size v_call cdr3_aa cdr3_nt
TRBJ2-1 TRBD1 NA TRBV18 CASSPLSPGQSYNEQFF TGTGCCAGCTCACCACTGTCCCCGGGACAGAGTTACAATGAGCAGTTCTTC
TRBJ1-5 TRBD1 once TRBV7-9 CASSLAGGHQPQHF TGTGCCAGCAGCTTAGCAGGGGGCCATCAGCCCCAGCATTTT
TRBJ2-7 NA NA TRBV6-5 CASRRGQGSHEQYF TGTGCCAGCAGAAGAGGGCAGGGTAGCCACGAGCAGTACTTC
TRBJ1-2 NA NA TRBV27 CASSFKRPGFYGYTF TGTGCCAGCAGTTTTAAACGCCCGGGCTTCTATGGCTACACCTTC
TRBJ2-2 TRBD2 NA TRBV7-9 CASSSNSGANTGELFF TGTGCCAGCAGCTCGAATAGCGGGGCGAACACCGGGGAGCTGTTTTTT
TRBJ2-7 TRBD1 NA TRBV7-2 CASSSHRGPYEQYF TGTGCCAGCAGCTCTCACAGGGGGCCCTACGAGCAGTACTTC
TRBJ1-1 NA NA TRBV27 CASSFTAGLNTEAFF TGTGCCAGCAGTTTTACGGCAGGGCTAAACACTGAAGCTTTCTTT
TRBJ2-7 NA NA TRBV7-9 CASSFTGTKSYEQYF TGTGCCAGCAGCTTCACCGGGACAAAGTCCTACGAGCAGTACTTC
TRBJ2-1 TRBD2 NA TRBV11-1 CASSRLAVYNEQFF TGTGCCAGCAGCAGACTAGCGGTATACAATGAGCAGTTCTTC
TRBJ2-5 NA NA TRBV7-2 CASRSGPSETQYF TGTGCCAGCAGGTCGGGCCCGTCGGAGACCCAGTACTTC
TRBJ2-7 NA NA TRBV19 CASSSAVITYEQYF TGTGCCAGTAGTAGTGCTGTGATAACCTACGAGCAGTACTTC
TRBJ2-1 NA NA TRBV27 CASRKYGGLDNEQFF TGTGCCAGCAGGAAGTATGGGGGGCTGGACAATGAGCAGTTCTTC
TRBJ2-7 NA once TRBV27 CASSFSFQGIYEQYF TGTGCCAGCAGTTTTTCTTTCCAGGGGATCTACGAGCAGTACTTC
TRBJ2-2 NA NA TRBV14 CASSQAGSGELFF TGTGCCAGCAGCCAAGCAGGGTCCGGGGAGCTGTTTTTT
TRBJ2-6 NA once TRBV5-6 CASSFSGANVLTF TGTGCCAGCAGCTTCTCTGGGGCCAACGTCCTGACTTTC
TRBJ1-5 NA NA TRBV5-8 CASTRQYSNQPQHF TGTGCCAGCACCCGACAGTATAGCAATCAGCCCCAGCATTTT
TRBJ2-2 TRBD2 NA TRBV7-2 CASSLARWGSGRKSSTGELFF TGTGCCAGCAGCTTAGCTCGTTGGGGTAGCGGGAGGAAGAGTAGCACCGGGGAGCTGTTTTTT
TRBJ2-7 NA NA TRBV4-3 CASRNPLGWSSYEQYF TGCGCCAGCAGGAATCCTCTGGGGTGGTCCTCCTACGAGCAGTACTTC
TRBJ2-1 NA NA TRBV30 CAWSVSRDIEQFF TGTGCCTGGAGTGTAAGCAGGGACATTGAGCAGTTCTTC
TRBJ1-6 NA few TRBV5-6 CASSRIPPGDSPLHF TGTGCCAGCAGCCGGATACCCCCTGGGGACTCACCCCTCCACTTT
TRBJ1-2 NA NA TRBV2 CASSDLNPGRSSYGYTF TGTGCCAGCAGTGATCTCAATCCGGGGCGCTCCAGCTATGGCTACACCTTC
TRBJ1-1 NA NA TRBV18 CANSGHPNTEAFF TGTGCCAACTCAGGACATCCGAACACTGAAGCTTTCTTT
TRBJ2-5 NA NA TRBV20-1 CSAGPGETQYF TGCAGTGCTGGCCCGGGGGAGACCCAGTACTTC
TRBJ1-3 NA NA TRBV6-6 CASSYETVLHGNTIYF TGTGCCAGCAGTTACGAAACAGTTCTTCACGGAAACACCATATATTTT
TRBJ2-1 NA NA TRBV2 CASSGPGSEQFF TGTGCCAGCAGTGGGCCAGGGTCTGAGCAGTTCTTC
TRBJ1-2 TRBD1 NA TRBV4-1 CASSHDRANYGYTF TGCGCCAGCAGCCATGACAGGGCTAACTATGGCTACACCTTC
TRBJ2-5 NA once TRBV27 CASSLSVGQIQETQYF TGTGCCAGCAGTTTAAGCGTGGGACAAATCCAAGAGACCCAGTACTTC
TRBJ2-2 NA NA TRBV27 CASAKYANTGELFF TGTGCCAGCGCGAAATACGCGAACACCGGGGAGCTGTTTTTT
TRBJ1-3 NA NA TRBV5-6 CASAPGGGTIYF TGTGCCAGCGCCCCGGGGGGGGGCACCATATATTTT